This T cell receptor beta chain was observed in a study of control samples from healthy donors and cancer patients. The V gene's germline CDR1 is SGHRS and CDR2 YFSETQ. Trimming removed 2 bases at V and 0 bases at J, with 11 bases between. This CDR3 has 15 amino acids. Data came from immunoSEQ multiplex PCR; TCRdb stores just in-frame clones and leaves some out. The repertoire includes around 20,000 clones, roughly 85% of them detected once, and 25% to 30% sits in the top ten. This sequence joins TRBV5-1 and TRBJ1-1; no reliable D call. The sequencing input was PBMCs. The receptor was derived from a man aged 80 or over with head and neck cancer. The CDR3 sequence is CASSFGGVMNTEAFF. Written as DNA, the CDR3 is TGCGCCAGCAGCTTTGGTGGGGTTATGAACACTGAAGCTTTCTTT.